One and the same sample provided the 21 T cell receptor beta chains below, sequenced in a study of human T cells and chemical hapten exposure. Via MiXCR, TCRdb re-called the RACE reads, giving one row per CDR3 protein. The profile shows tens of thousands of distinct CDR3 sequences, 9.5% to 10% of them singletons. Time point described: pre-sensitization, week 0. Treatment indicated: therapeutic diphenylcyclopropenone sensitization with weekly scalp DPC. Unfractionated whole blood served as the source for total RNA extraction. The source was whole blood, collected in connection with sensitization to the hapten diphenylcyclopropenone (DPC). The receptors here all came from a woman in her 30s with alopecia areata. Some clones in this sample may be carry-over from other donors' samples.

This clonotype was seen only a few times. This chain connects TRBV18 to TRBJ1-6; D not resolved. The CDR3 covers 14 residues. The germline CDR1 and CDR2 sequences are KGHSH and LQKENI. V lost 3 bases to trimming and J lost 7 bases, with 10 bases between them. Here the CDR3 reads CASSPRPINSPLHF. CDR3 coding DNA: TGTGCCAGCTCACCCCGACCCATAAATTCACCCCTCCACTTT.

This sequence joins TRBV27 and TRBJ2-7; TRBD1 matches 10 bases. CDR1 MNHEY and CDR2 SMNVEV come from the germline V gene (reference sequence). The length of the CDR3 is 15 residues. The V segment lost 3 bases and the J segment 3 bases; nucleotides outside the gene matches: 5. DNA for the CDR3: TGTGCCAGCAGTTTGGACAGGGGGGGAATCTACGAGCAGTACTTC. This translates into CASSLDRGGIYEQYF.

This clonotype was recorded a few times. The chain joins TRBV20-1 to TRBJ2-3; 7 bases are shared with TRBD2. Germline V gene sequence: CDR1 DFQATT, CDR2 SNEGSKA (reference sequence). The trim removed 5 bases at V and 5 bases at J, leaving 10 bases unmatched. The CDR3 consists of 14 residues. The DNA of the CDR3 is TGCAGTGCTCCTAAGACTAGCCCTTTAGATACGCAGTATTTT. Encoded protein: CSAPKTSPLDTQYF.

This clonotype turned up a few times. V and J are TRBV6-5 and TRBJ1-1, with no clear D. The germline V and J ends were trimmed by 8 bases and 3 bases, with 13 bases remaining between them. The CDR3 runs to 13 residues. The germline V gene encodes CDR1 MNHEY and CDR2 SVGAGI. CDR3 sequence: CASSRGKDTEAFF. The DNA for the CDR3 is TGTGCCAGCTCCCGCGGGAAGGACACTGAAGCTTTCTTT.

This clonotype was seen a few times. CDR3 amino acids: CASSPLDRGTEAFF. CDR3 nucleotides: TGTGCCAGCAGCCCTCTGGACAGGGGAACTGAAGCTTTCTTT. The rearrangement joins TRBV14 to TRBJ1-1, with 9 bases identical to TRBD1. J was trimmed by 5 bases and V by 4 bases; bases with no gene match: 5. The CDR3 totals 14 residues. In germline, CDR1 is SGHDN, CDR2 FVKESK.

This clonotype was found many times. The chain has TRBV5-1 and TRBJ1-1; D is possibly TRBD1 (6 bases). The CDR3 is made up of 14 amino acids. Germline CDR1 SGHRS, CDR2 YFSETQ. V gave up 0 bases and J gave up 5 bases, with 11 bases separating them. CDR3 bases: TGCGCCAGCAGCTTGGATACAGGGTCAACTGAAGCTTTCTTT. Encoded protein: CASSLDTGSTEAFF.

In this sample, this clonotype turned up many times. The gene calls are TRBV5-6 and TRBJ1-4; possible D gene TRBD1, 5 bases. Germline assignment: CDR1 SGHDT and CDR2 YYEEEE. The CDR3 contains 14 residues. Trimming left V 1 base short and J 8 bases short, with 12 bases between. The CDR3 loop is CASSLWGSGEKLFF. In DNA, the CDR3 is TGTGCCAGCAGCTTGTGGGGGTCAGGCGAAAAACTGTTTTTT.

This clonotype was observed a few times. This chain links TRBV2 with TRBJ2-3, with D uncertain. CDR3 length: 14 residues. CDR1 SNHLY and CDR2 FYNNEI come from the germline V gene. The V gene lost 5 bases and the J gene lost 6 bases, with 15 bases spanning the gap. The CDR3 nucleotides read TGTGCCAGCAGTTCCGGGCCTACCTTGGATACGCAGTATTTT. Protein sequence: CASSSGPTLDTQYF. Full variable domain (missing parts from reference TRBV2 and TRBJ2-3): EPEVTQTPSHQVTQMGQEVILRCVPISNHLYFYWYRQILGQKVEFLVSFYNNEISEKSEIFDDQFSVERPDGSNFTLKIRSTKLEDSAMYFCASSSGPTLDTQYFGPGTRLTVL.

This clonotype was detected only a few times. The V gene is TRBV29-1, the J gene TRBJ2-3, with 11 positions matching TRBD2. With 3 bases clipped from V and 0 bases from J, the junction kept 5 bases outside the gene matches. The V gene's germline CDR1 is SQVTM and CDR2 ANQGSEA. The CDR3 covers 16 residues. The CDR3 DNA reads as TGCAGCGTTGACGGGAGACTAGCGGGGAGCACAGATACGCAGTATTTT. Translation gives CSVDGRLAGSTDTQYF.

There are a few counts of this clonotype. This rearrangement joins TRBV12-3 or TRBV12-4 to TRBJ2-2, with D perhaps being TRBD1 or TRBD2 (6 bases each). Trimming stripped 3 bases from V and 10 bases from J, with 15 bases between. The CDR3 extends over 14 amino acids. This chain's CDR3 is CASSFSGAKEELFF. CDR3 bases: TGTGCCAGCAGTTTCTCGGGGGCCAAGGAGGAGCTGTTTTTT.

In its sample, this clonotype was seen many times. The rearrangement uses TRBV18 and TRBJ2-1, with D possibly TRBD1 on 5 matching bases. Trimming removed 4 bases from V and 6 bases from J, with 13 bases in between. The CDR3 is made up of 14 amino acids. Germline CDR1 and CDR2: KGHSH and LQKENI. CDR3 sequence: CASSLPSRGNEQFF. CDR3 coding DNA: TGTGCCAGCTCACTCCCCTCTAGGGGCAATGAGCAGTTCTTC.

This clonotype was seen many times. This CDR3 reads CASSEGSAGYGYTF. In DNA form, the CDR3 reads TGTGCCAGCAGTGAAGGTTCGGCAGGCTATGGCTACACCTTC. The V gene is TRBV6-1, the J gene TRBJ1-2; D gene ambiguous. CDR3 size: 14 residues. CDR1 and CDR2 from the germline V gene are MNHNS and SASEGT. Trimming pared 1 base from V and 4 bases from J, leaving 10 bases between.

This clonotype has ten or more counts. This sequence joins TRBV6-2 or TRBV6-3 and TRBJ1-6; 8 bases are shared with TRBD1. V was pared by 6 bases and J by 8 bases, with 6 bases of the junction left unmatched. Germline lookup yields CDR1 MNHEY and CDR2 SVGEGT. CDR3 size: 14 residues. The CDR3 spells CASRTDRADSPLHF. The CDR3 DNA reads as TGTGCCAGCAGAACGGACAGGGCGGATTCACCCCTCCACTTT.

The table lists this clonotype with many counts. The chain combines TRBV4-2 with TRBJ1-5, with a possible D match to TRBD1 (5 bases). This CDR3 is built from 18 residues. In germline, CDR1 is LGHNA, CDR2 YNFKEQ. With 4 bases removed from V and 2 bases from J, the gap between germline ends came to 21 bases. The CDR3 nucleotides read TGTGCCAGCAGCCGGGGCACATCGAGCCGCGATGGCAATCAGCCCCAGCATTTT. It codes for CASSRGTSSRDGNQPQHF.

This clonotype was counted a few times. The chain couples TRBV7-9 to TRBJ2-3; 9 bases fit TRBD1. J was trimmed by 6 bases and V by 2 bases; bases with no gene match: 3. Germline V gene sequence: CDR1 SEHNR, CDR2 FQNEAQ (reference sequence). This CDR3 region has 14 residues. The DNA of the CDR3 is TGTGCCAGCAGCTTAACAGGGGGCGCGGATACGCAGTATTTT. Translation: CASSLTGGADTQYF.

There are many counts of this clonotype. The chain couples TRBV20-1 to TRBJ1-5; the D gene is possibly TRBD1 (5 bases). There are 15 residues in the CDR3. V lost 6 bases and J lost 1, with 16 bases in between. Germline CDR1 DFQATT, CDR2 SNEGSKA (reference sequence). The CDR3 sequence is CSALIPDISNQPQHF. The CDR3 region has the DNA TGCAGTGCCCTAATCCCGGACATAAGCAATCAGCCCCAGCATTTT.

There are many counts of this clonotype. CDR3 nucleotides: TGTGCCAGCAGCTTAGATGGACAGGATAATTCACCCCTCCACTTT. Residues: CASSLDGQDNSPLHF. The chain joins TRBV11-1 to TRBJ1-6; 7 positions match TRBD1. Germline CDR1 SGHAT, CDR2 FQDESV (reference sequence). This CDR3 comprises 15 residues. The ends lost 1 base at V and 5 bases at J; junction bases unmatched: 2.

The genes are TRBV20-1 and TRBJ2-4; D remains ambiguous. The germline gives CDR1 DFQATT, CDR2 SNEGSKA (reference sequence). Trimming removed 6 bases at V and 0 bases at J, with 9 bases between. The CDR3 covers 13 residues. In nucleotides, the CDR3 is TGCAGTGCAGTGACTCTAGCCAAAAACATTCAGTACTTC. Translating it yields CSAVTLAKNIQYF.

This clonotype was picked up a small number of times. The rearrangement joins TRBV20-1 to TRBJ1-3; D is possibly TRBD1 (5 bases). The germline CDR1 and CDR2 sequences are DFQATT and SNEGSKA (reference sequence). Trimming removed 0 bases from V and 6 bases from J, with 9 bases in between. The CDR3 sequence is 13 residues long. Here the CDR3 reads CSARDLQENTIYF. In DNA, the CDR3 is TGCAGTGCTAGAGATTTACAGGAAAACACCATATATTTT.

CDR3 sequence (DNA): TGCAGTGCTTCCCTTTCCAGCGGGGGGACCCAGGATACGCAGTATTTT. Its protein product is CSASLSSGGTQDTQYF. The chain recombines TRBV20-1 with TRBJ2-3; 9 bases are shared with TRBD2. Germline-derived CDR1 and CDR2 are DFQATT and SNEGSKA (reference sequence). The J segment lost 6 bases and the V segment lost 5 bases, leaving 15 bases of the junction unmatched. This CDR3 spans 16 amino acids.

This clonotype was counted between two and nine times. The chain combines TRBV5-1 with TRBJ2-4, with TRBD1 matching 9 bases. Germline values: CDR1 SGHRS, CDR2 YFSETQ. After removal of 4 bases from V and 0 bases from J, the junction contained 14 bases not matched to a gene. This CDR3 is 19 amino acids long. CDR3 protein: CASSGGQGIKGLAKNIQYF. The CDR3 bases are TGCGCCAGCAGCGGCGGACAGGGGATAAAAGGATTAGCCAAAAACATTCAGTACTTC. Full variable domain (missing parts from reference TRBV5-1 and TRBJ2-4): KAGVTQTPRYLIKTRGQQVTLSCSPISGHRSVSWYQQTPGQGLQFLFEYFSETQRNKGNFPGRFSGRQFSNSRSEMNVSTLELGDSALYLCASSGGQGIKGLAKNIQYFGAGTRLSVL.